This T cell receptor (beta chain) stems from a study of a mutant IDH1 vaccine in newly diagnosed glioma. Overall study context: Investigators started vaccination 4-6 weeks after radiotherapy alone, or with temozolomide cycles.

Here immunoSEQ multiplex PCR was the method, and the copy in TCRdb shows in-frame clones only, minus some. This repertoire shows 30,000 or so clones, 89% found once; its top ten account for about 2.2%. This CDR3 spans 16 amino acids. Between the trimmed V and J ends, which lost 5 bases and 1 base, there was a span of 17 bases. Germline values: CDR1 SGHVS, CDR2 FQNEAQ. To note about this clone: Its antigen remains unknown.

Time point indicated: week 47, end of study. The study gave 300 ug of mutant IDH1 20-mer peptide per vaccine dose, with topical imiquimod. New astrocytomas of WHO grade 3 or 4 that were IDH1-mutant and ATRX-lost were found in the donors. V and J are TRBV7-8 and TRBJ2-5; D unclear. This TCR came from a middle-aged man with glioma. Material: PBMCs, obtained from a glioma patient whose treatment included an IDH1 peptide vaccine. This CDR3 reads CASSRRQLSGQETQYF. The CDR3 DNA reads TGTGCCAGCAGCCGAAGGCAACTGAGTGGCCAAGAGACCCAGTACTTC.